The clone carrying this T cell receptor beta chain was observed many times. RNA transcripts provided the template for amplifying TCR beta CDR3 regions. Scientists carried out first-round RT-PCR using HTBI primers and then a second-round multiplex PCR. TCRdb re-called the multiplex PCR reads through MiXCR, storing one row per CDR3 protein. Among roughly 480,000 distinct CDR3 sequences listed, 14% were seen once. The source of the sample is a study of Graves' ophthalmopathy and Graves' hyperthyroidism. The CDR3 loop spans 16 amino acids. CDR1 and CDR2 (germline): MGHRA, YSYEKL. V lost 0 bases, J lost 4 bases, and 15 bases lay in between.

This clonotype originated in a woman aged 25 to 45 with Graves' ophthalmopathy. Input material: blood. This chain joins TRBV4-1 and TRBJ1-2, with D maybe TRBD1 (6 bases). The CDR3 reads CASSQDRIGRGYGYTF. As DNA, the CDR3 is TGCGCCAGCAGCCAAGATCGGATCGGCAGGGGCTATGGCTACACCTTC.